This TCR beta chain is drawn from a study of Ad26.COV2.S vaccination and SARS-CoV-2 variants. At the level of the study: Donor joined the COV1001 Ad26.COV2.S trial arm. Intramuscular Ad26.COV2.S at 5x10^10 or 1x10^11 viral particles. Study-level findings and limits: Participants in the vaccine arm had higher spike-specific TCR breadth; placebo recipients had lower. TCR breadth and depth estimates may have understated total T cell responses.

TCRdb's copy holds only in-frame clones and misses some; the assay was immunoSEQ multiplex PCR. This table has roughly 700,000 clones, 89% appearing once. Treatment in this sample: some 20 received Ad26.COV2.S at low or high dose, single or two shots; about 5 received placebo; per-sample allocation not given. Sample collection was performed on day 63 after the first vaccine or placebo injection. The CDR3 contains 11 residues. Germline CDR1 reads DFQATT; CDR2 reads SNEGSKA (reference sequence). V lost 3 bases and J lost 4, with 7 bases in between. Concerning this clone: What it recognizes is unknown. The sample contains more than one DNA sequence encoding this CDR3.

The source of this sequence is a person aged 18-60 years who received the Ad26.COV2.S COVID-19 vaccine or a placebo. V and J are TRBV20-1 and TRBJ2-7; D remains unclear. The sample was peripheral blood, taken in a trial of Ad26.COV2.S vaccine versus placebo. CDR3 sequence (DNA): TGCAGTGCTAGTCCCGGGTACGAGCAGTACTTC. Protein: CSASPGYEQYF.